These 24 T cell receptor beta chains came from one sample sequenced in a study of PD-1 blockade in classical Hodgkin lymphoma. The patients all showed relapse after autologous stem cell transplantation, while their brentuximab vedotin exposure varied. Using immunoSEQ multiplex PCR, the repertoire was profiled, and TCRdb retains in-frame clones only, with some absent. The sample holds more than 50,000 clones, roughly nine tenths seen once. This specimen was peripheral blood mononuclear cells (PBMCs), taken at baseline. These receptors all stem from a human donor with classical Hodgkin lymphoma.

This clone was seen only a few times. This rearrangement joins TRBV20-1 to TRBJ1-1; D is perhaps TRBD1 (5 bases). The CDR3 consists of 11 residues. In germline, CDR1 is DFQATT, CDR2 SNEGSKA (reference sequence). With 7 bases removed from V and 6 bases from J, the gap between germline ends came to 12 bases. The chain's CDR3 is CSGTGVAEAFF. CDR3 nucleotides: TGCAGTGGGACGGGGGTGGCTGAAGCTTTCTTT.

The V and J genes are TRBV5-4 and TRBJ1-6; tentatively, D is TRBD1 (5 bases). The length of the CDR3 is 17 residues. Deletions cut 0 bases from V and 0 bases from J, with 10 bases between. Germline CDR1 reads SGHNT; CDR2 reads YYREEE (reference sequence). CDR3 bases: TGTGCCAGCAGCTTGGTCAGGGCGAGCTCCTATAATTCACCCCTCCACTTT. Residues: CASSLVRASSYNSPLHF.

This clone appeared a few times. The chain links TRBV4-1 to TRBJ1-2; tentatively, D is TRBD1 (6 bases). The germline gives CDR1 MGHRA, CDR2 YSYEKL. The CDR3 is 15 residues long. V lost 2 bases and J 3 bases, leaving 13 bases between the germline ends. CDR3 bases: TGCGCCAGCAGCCAACTAGGGGGGCTTGACTATGGCTACACCTTC. This encodes CASSQLGGLDYGYTF.

The genes are TRBV4-1 and TRBJ2-2; D is unresolved. Germline V gene lookup returns CDR1 MGHRA and CDR2 YSYEKL. The CDR3 is 16 residues long. Trimming left V 0 bases short and J 3 bases short, with 11 bases between. CDR3: CASSQEGVIDTGELFF. In DNA, the CDR3 is TGCGCCAGCAGCCAAGAAGGAGTTATAGACACCGGGGAGCTGTTTTTT.

This chain links TRBV19 with TRBJ1-1; weak D call: TRBD1 (5 bases). V was cut by 6 bases and J by 5 bases, with 10 bases left in between. The CDR3 is made up of 12 amino acids. The V gene's germline CDR1 is LNHDA and CDR2 SQIVND (reference sequence). CDR3 region: CASSPGLTEAFF. The CDR3 DNA sequence: TGTGCCAGTAGCCCAGGGTTGACTGAAGCTTTCTTT.

This clone was observed once. The gene calls are TRBV7-8 and TRBJ1-1; 10 bases line up with TRBD1. Germline values: CDR1 SGHVS, CDR2 FQNEAQ. With V trimmed by 5 bases and J by 0 bases, 9 bases remained unmatched. The CDR3 has 17 residues. DNA of the CDR3: TGTGCCAGCAGCGTATGGGACAGGGGATTTATGAACACTGAAGCTTTCTTT. Translation: CASSVWDRGFMNTEAFF.

The V and J genes are TRBV30 and TRBJ1-2; TRBD1 might be the D (6 bases). This CDR3 is built from 14 residues. V was shortened by 3 bases and J by 2 bases, with 13 bases between the two germline ends. Germline values: CDR1 GTSNPN, CDR2 SVGIG (reference sequence). The CDR3 DNA follows: TGTGCCTGGAGGACACGGACAGTAAACTATGGCTACACCTTC. This sequence encodes CAWRTRTVNYGYTF.

In its sample, this clone was seen once. The rearrangement links TRBV25-1 to TRBJ2-7, with D possibly being TRBD2 (5 bases). V lost 8 bases, J lost 9 bases, and 20 bases lay in between. The CDR3 length is 13 residues. Germline CDR1 reads MGHDK; CDR2 reads SYGVNS. CDR3 in amino acids: CASGGGAALGQYF. The CDR3 bases are TGTGCCAGCGGAGGTGGTGCGGCCTTAGGGCAGTACTTC.

V gene TRBV6-6 combines with J gene TRBJ2-7; weak D call: TRBD2 (6 bases). CDR3 length equals 13 residues. Germline-derived CDR1 and CDR2 are MNHNY and SVGAGI (reference sequence). Trimming shortened V by 0 bases and J by 6 bases, and 9 bases separated the two germline ends. The CDR3: CASSYSQRAEQYF. CDR3 coding DNA: TGTGCCAGCAGTTACTCCCAGCGGGCCGAGCAGTACTTC.

The chain has TRBV2 and TRBJ1-1; no clear D gene. Germline CDR1 reads SNHLY; CDR2 reads FYNNEI. CDR3 length: 14 residues. Between the trimmed V and J ends, which lost 1 base and 7 bases, there was a span of 13 bases. The CDR3 reads CASSEGLDKGEAFF. CDR3 DNA: TGTGCCAGCAGTGAAGGACTTGACAAGGGTGAAGCTTTCTTT.

In its sample, this clone was seen once. The chain carries TRBV29-1 and TRBJ2-3; D is uncertain. The germline V gene encodes CDR1 SQVTM and CDR2 ANQGSEA. This CDR3 region has 13 residues. Trimming shortened V by 4 bases and J by 2 bases, and 10 bases separated the two germline ends. CDR3 region: CSVAGTITDTQYF. The CDR3 DNA follows: TGCAGCGTTGCGGGCACTATCACAGATACGCAGTATTTT.

V usage is TRBV6-5 and J usage is TRBJ2-2, with a possible D match to TRBD1 (7 bases). The CDR3 is made up of 16 amino acids. Deletions cut 2 bases from V and 3 bases from J, with 13 bases between. Germline CDR1 and CDR2: MNHEY and SVGAGI. CDR3 nucleotide sequence: TGTGCCAGCAGTTACAGCGGCAGGGGGGACACCGGGGAGCTGTTTTTT. Translated, it gives CASSYSGRGDTGELFF.

The chain employs TRBV12-5 and TRBJ2-1; 11 nucleotides align to TRBD2. CDR3 size: 15 residues. Germline V gene lookup returns CDR1 LGHNT and CDR2 FRNRAP. Trimming removed 6 bases from V and 3 bases from J; junction bases left unmatched: 4. Here the CDR3 reads CASGLTSGGYNEQFF. CDR3 DNA sequence: TGTGCTAGTGGCCTTACTAGCGGGGGCTACAATGAGCAGTTCTTC. The complete variable domain, with remaining parts taken from reference TRBV12-5 and TRBJ2-1, reads DARVTQTPRHKVTEMGQEVTMRCQPILGHNTVFWYRQTMMQGLELLAYFRNRAPLDDSGMPKDRFSAEMPDATLATLKIQPSEPRDSAVYFCASGLTSGGYNEQFFGPGTRLTVL.

The chain recombines TRBV7-8 with TRBJ1-5; D not resolved. The CDR3 runs 15 residues. The V gene's germline CDR1 is SGHVS and CDR2 FQNEAQ. Between the trimmed V and J ends, which lost 2 bases and 6 bases, there was a span of 14 bases. CDR3 DNA sequence: TGTGCCAGCAGCTTATCTTGGGCGGGCGGTCAGCCCCAGCATTTT. This codes for CASSLSWAGGQPQHF.

The rearrangement joins TRBV7-9 to TRBJ1-3, with D perhaps TRBD1 (5 bases). Germline CDR1 and CDR2: SEHNR and FQNEAQ (reference sequence). V lost 0 bases to trimming and J lost 1 base, with 7 bases between them. The CDR3 spans 15 residues. CDR3 DNA sequence: TGTGCCAGCAGCTTAGCGGGGGGGTCTGGAAACACCATATATTTT. It translates to CASSLAGGSGNTIYF.

V and J are TRBV5-1 and TRBJ2-7; TRBD2 matches at 8 bases. The CDR3 loop spans 14 amino acids. After removal of 6 bases from V and 7 bases from J, the junction contained 12 bases not matched to a gene. Germline values: CDR1 SGHRS, CDR2 YFSETQ. CDR3 DNA sequence: TGCGCCAGCATCCCCCCGGGGGGGCCTTCAGAGCAGTACTTC. It translates to CASIPPGGPSEQYF.

The chain joins TRBV28 to TRBJ1-4; D is possibly TRBD1 (5 bases). The CDR3 is 14 amino acids. V lost 3 bases and J lost 5, with 10 bases in between. The germline V gene encodes CDR1 MDHEN and CDR2 SYDVKM. CDR3 nucleotide sequence: TGTGCCAGCAGTTTGACAGCCGTGAATGAAAAACTGTTTTTT. It encodes CASSLTAVNEKLFF.

This clone was observed once. J is TRBJ2-1 and V is TRBV18; 9 bases line up with TRBD2. CDR3 length: 17 residues. CDR1 is KGHSH, CDR2 LQKENI, per germline. The V gene end was trimmed by 4 bases and the J gene end by 0 bases; junction bases not matched to a gene: 7. Written as DNA, the CDR3 is TGTGCCAGCTCACGTGAGACGCGGGGGGGCTCCTACAATGAGCAGTTCTTC. Its translation: CASSRETRGGSYNEQFF.

The V gene is TRBV27, the J gene TRBJ2-1, with D maybe TRBD2 (6 bases). The germline CDR1 and CDR2 sequences are MNHEY and SMNVEV (reference sequence). The V gene lost 5 bases and the J gene lost 2 bases, with 16 bases spanning the gap. This CDR3 has 16 residues. CDR3 region: CASSPGMEGPYNEQFF. CDR3 nucleotide sequence: TGTGCCAGCAGTCCCGGTATGGAGGGCCCCTACAATGAGCAGTTCTTC.

The sample holds one count of this clone. This chain joins TRBV19 and TRBJ1-5, with D perhaps matching TRBD1 (6 bases). CDR3 size: 15 residues. V was clipped by 1 base and J by 7 bases, with 14 bases between them. Per the germline V gene, CDR1 is LNHDA and CDR2 is SQIVND (reference sequence). CDR3 protein: CASSIGTVTVQPQHF. CDR3 nucleotides: TGTGCCAGTAGTATAGGGACAGTTACTGTCCAGCCCCAGCATTTT.

The chain employs TRBV20-1 and TRBJ2-7; D is unresolved. Looked up from germline, CDR1 is DFQATT and CDR2 is SNEGSKA (reference sequence). Trimming stripped 6 bases from V and 5 bases from J, with 11 bases between. The CDR3 has 11 residues. The CDR3 loop reads CSAPIIDEQYF. The CDR3 DNA follows: TGCAGTGCGCCCATAATCGACGAGCAGTACTTC.

The V and J genes are TRBV7-6 and TRBJ2-2; D is uncertain. Trimming removed 2 bases from V and 6 bases from J, with 10 bases in between. The V gene's germline CDR1 is SGHVS and CDR2 FNYEAQ. The CDR3 is 14 residues long. CDR3 residues: CASSLQARAGELFF. CDR3 coding DNA: TGTGCCAGCAGCTTACAGGCCCGGGCCGGGGAGCTGTTTTTT. Looking up the rest from reference TRBV7-6 and TRBJ2-2 gives the full variable domain: GAGVSQSPRYKVTKRGQDVALRCDPISGHVSLYWYRQALGQGPEFLTYFNYEAQQDKSGLPNDRFSAERPEGSISTLTIQRTEQRDSAMYRCASSLQARAGELFFGEGSRLTVL.

The chain uses TRBV1 and TRBJ1-1. TRBV1 is recorded as a pseudogene. The CDR3 runs 16 residues. CDR3 protein: CTSSQDGAGLKEVAFF. Here the CDR3 DNA reads TGCACCAGCAGCCAAGACGGGGCGGGGTTGAAGGAAGTAGCTTTCTTT.

This chain connects TRBV15 to TRBJ1-2; D remains unclear. V was shortened by 0 bases and J by 5 bases, with 16 bases between the two germline ends. This CDR3 region has 16 residues. Germline V gives CDR1 LNHNV, CDR2 YYDKDF (reference sequence). Written as DNA, the CDR3 is TGTGCCACCAGCAGAGATATCCAGGCCTATCGATATGGCTACACCTTC. It specifies CATSRDIQAYRYGYTF.